This TCR beta chain was profiled in a study of CD8 T cells in ankylosing spondylitis. TCRdb independently ran MiXCR on the 5' RACE reads; one entry per CDR3 protein. The sample gives 700,000 to 850,000 distinct CDR3 sequences, roughly 10% of which show up once; just over 0.5% is in the top ten. General study findings and limits: Significant enrichment of disease-linked clones was reported in matched ankylosing spondylitis synovial fluid. Within ankylosing spondylitis blood, a TCR beta motif made up of seven or eight highly homologous variants appeared to be characteristic.

This clonotype was seen ten or more times. The antigen is not known. The sequence derives from a male donor with ankylosing spondylitis. Material for sequencing was blood, either unsorted or a sorted T cell fraction (not recorded which).

In nucleotides, the CDR3 is TGTGCCAGCAGCTTAGAATCCGGGGAGGATGAGCAGTTCTTC. The encoded protein is CASSLESGEDEQFF. The V gene is TRBV7-9, the J gene TRBJ2-1, with D possibly being TRBD2 (6 bases). Looked up from germline, CDR1 is SEHNR and CDR2 is FQNEAQ (reference sequence). V lost 1 base and J 8 bases, leaving 12 bases between the germline ends. The CDR3 runs 14 residues.